This T cell receptor beta chain was recovered during a study of blood T cell repertoires in COVID-19. Clones were sequenced by immunoSEQ multiplex PCR, and TCRdb holds only the in-frame ones, with some missing. The data hold about 6,000 clones, with 88% observed a single time. The germline V and J ends were trimmed by 9 bases and 5 bases, with 19 bases remaining between them. CDR1 MNHEY and CDR2 SVGAGI come from the germline V gene. The CDR3 covers 14 residues. The sequencing sample was made of peripheral blood. The chain couples TRBV6-5 to TRBJ1-1, with D uncertain. The source is a human donor in a cohort sampled during active COVID-19. DNA for the CDR3: TGTGCCAGTTACTCATCGGACGGGAAAACTGAAGCTTTCTTT. This gives the protein CASYSSDGKTEAFF.